The 21 T cell receptor beta chains given below trace back to one sample, sequenced in a study of T cell changes during pregnancy in multiple sclerosis. The repertoire was sequenced with immunoSEQ multiplex PCR; TCRdb's copy has only in-frame clones and lacks some. This table has about 46,000 clones, more than 90% appearing once. This material consisted of CD8+ T cells from peripheral blood mononuclear cells, taken after pregnancy. The receptor source for this set is a female donor with multiple sclerosis, enrolled in a pregnancy study.

The rearrangement links TRBV27 to TRBJ1-1; no definite D call. CDR3 length: 14 amino acids. Trimming pared 5 bases from V and 0 bases from J, leaving 10 bases between. The germline CDR1 and CDR2 sequences are MNHEY and SMNVEV (reference sequence). The CDR3 protein is CASSAGGLNTEAFF. Here the CDR3 DNA reads TGTGCCAGCAGTGCGGGAGGGTTGAACACTGAAGCTTTCTTT.

This sequence joins TRBV6-5 and TRBJ2-1, with TRBD2 matching 9 bases. Germline V CDR1 and CDR2: MNHEY, SVGAGI. J gave up 7 bases and V 2 bases, and 9 bases lay outside the gene matches. This CDR3 contains 16 residues. The CDR3 loop reads CASSYPLAGGHNEQFF. The CDR3 nucleotides are TGTGCCAGCAGTTACCCACTAGCGGGCGGGCATAATGAGCAGTTCTTC.

The V and J genes are TRBV19 and TRBJ2-1; 9 positions match TRBD1. Losses at the gene ends were 4 bases for V and 7 bases for J; bases not matched to a gene: 2. This CDR3 spans 13 amino acids. Germline CDR1 reads LNHDA; CDR2 reads SQIVND (reference sequence). CDR3 sequence: CASSTGTGNEQFF. DNA for the CDR3: TGTGCCAGTAGTACCGGGACAGGGAATGAGCAGTTCTTC.

The chain is built from TRBV7-9 and TRBJ2-3; D perhaps matches TRBD2 (5 bases). CDR1 is SEHNR and CDR2 is FQNEAQ in the germline V gene (reference sequence). CDR3 length: 14 residues. With 0 bases removed from V and 5 bases from J, the gap between germline ends came to 9 bases. CDR3 sequence reads: CASSLASGVDTQYF. The CDR3 DNA reads as TGTGCCAGCAGCTTAGCGTCCGGGGTAGATACGCAGTATTTT.

The chain carries TRBV7-6 and TRBJ2-7, with D possibly TRBD1 on 5 matching bases. Germline lookup yields CDR1 SGHVS and CDR2 FNYEAQ. The V and J ends lost 3 bases and 0 bases respectively, with 9 bases between them. CDR3 size: 14 residues. Here the CDR3 reads CASSLETVSYEQYF. The CDR3 nucleotides read TGTGCCAGCAGCTTGGAGACAGTCTCCTACGAGCAGTACTTC.

The chain combines TRBV30 with TRBJ2-3, with TRBD2 as a possible D gene (5 bases). The length of the CDR3 is 16 residues. CDR1 and CDR2 from the germline V gene are GTSNPN and SVGIG (reference sequence). The V end lost 3 bases, the J end lost 0 bases, and 16 bases lay between the germline ends. The CDR3 nucleotides are TGTGCCTGGAGGGCGTTTCGAGGAGGTAGCACAGATACGCAGTATTTT. As protein: CAWRAFRGGSTDTQYF.

CDR3: CASSQEAHANTEAFF. CDR3 DNA sequence: TGTGCCAGCAGCCAAGAAGCCCACGCGAACACTGAAGCTTTCTTT. The gene calls are TRBV4-2 and TRBJ1-1; D gene unclear. Per germline, CDR1 LGHNA and CDR2 YNFKEQ. Trimming pared 0 bases from V and 1 base from J, leaving 9 bases between. The CDR3 spans 15 residues.

The gene calls are TRBV9 and TRBJ1-2; 9 nucleotides match TRBD1. This CDR3 comprises 14 residues. In germline, CDR1 is SGDLS, CDR2 YYNGEE. The trim removed 3 bases at V and 6 bases at J, leaving 6 bases unmatched. The DNA of the CDR3 is TGTGCCAGCAGCGGCTTTGGGACAGGGAATGGCTACACCTTC. It is translated as CASSGFGTGNGYTF.

This clone occurred once. V gene TRBV19 combines with J gene TRBJ2-1; possibly TRBD2 for D (6 bases). CDR1 and CDR2 from the germline V gene are LNHDA and SQIVND (reference sequence). Trimming took off 4 bases at V and 4 bases at J, with 11 bases between the two ends. The CDR3 has 14 residues. CDR3 protein: CASSTGLAYNEQFF. In DNA, the CDR3 is TGTGCCAGTAGTACGGGACTGGCATACAATGAGCAGTTCTTC.

This clone was seen once. This chain joins TRBV5-1 and TRBJ2-2; no definite D call. Germline CDR1 SGHRS, CDR2 YFSETQ. V lost 3 bases to trimming and J lost 4 bases, with 7 bases between them. This CDR3 is 13 amino acids long. In nucleotides, the CDR3 is TGCGCCAGCAGCTCCGAGTTCACCGGGGAGCTGTTTTTT. Its protein product is CASSSEFTGELFF.

The chain recombines TRBV7-9 with TRBJ2-3; no firm D call. CDR1 is SEHNR and CDR2 is FQNEAQ in the germline V gene (reference sequence). This CDR3 region has 15 residues. V dropped 7 bases and J dropped 4 bases, with 18 bases sitting between them. CDR3 DNA sequence: TGTGCCAGCACTTCAACCCAGCGTTGGGCAGATACGCAGTATTTT. As protein: CASTSTQRWADTQYF.

This clone has only one observation. The rearrangement links TRBV6-5 to TRBJ2-1; the match to TRBD1 covers 8 bases. Trimming at V came to 3 bases and at J to 4 bases, leaving 8 bases not matched to a gene. The CDR3 loop spans 16 amino acids. CDR1 is MNHEY and CDR2 is SVGAGI in the germline V gene. DNA for the CDR3: TGTGCCAGCAGTTATCAAGAAGGGACAGGTTACAATGAGCAGTTCTTC. Its protein product is CASSYQEGTGYNEQFF.

This chain uses TRBV7-9 with TRBJ2-1; TRBD2 matches 10 bases. This CDR3 comprises 16 residues. Germline V gene lookup returns CDR1 SEHNR and CDR2 FQNEAQ (reference sequence). V shed 5 bases and J 7 bases; nucleotides not matched to a gene: 11. CDR3 coding DNA: TGTGCCAGCAGCCCCCAACTAGCGGGGAGCGGGAATGAGCAGTTCTTC. Translating gives CASSPQLAGSGNEQFF.

This rearrangement joins TRBV7-2 to TRBJ2-7, with 8 bases aligning to TRBD2. This CDR3 is built from 14 residues. Trimming took 6 bases from V and 3 from J; bases not matched to a gene: 7. The germline V gene encodes CDR1 SGHTA and CDR2 FQGNSA. CDR3 sequence: CASRRTSRDYEQYF. The DNA of the CDR3 is TGTGCCAGCAGGCGGACTAGCAGAGACTACGAGCAGTACTTC.

The chain links TRBV7-9 to TRBJ2-1; possible D gene TRBD2, 7 bases. CDR1 is SEHNR and CDR2 is FQNEAQ in the germline V gene (reference sequence). V lost 1 base, J lost 8 bases, and 12 bases lay in between. There are 14 residues in the CDR3. The CDR3 spells CASSLGGGGDEQFF. The CDR3 bases are TGTGCCAGCAGCTTAGGGGGCGGGGGCGATGAGCAGTTCTTC.

This sequence joins TRBV6-1 and TRBJ2-7; no clear D. Between the trimmed V and J ends, which lost 2 bases and 3 bases, there was a span of 2 bases. CDR3 length: 11 amino acids. Per the germline V gene, CDR1 is MNHNS and CDR2 is SASEGT. CDR3 sequence (DNA): TGTGCCAGCAGTGAATACTACGAGCAGTACTTC. Translation gives CASSEYYEQYF.

The chain couples TRBV9 to TRBJ2-1; 7 bases fit TRBD2. The CDR3 sequence is 16 residues long. CDR1 is SGDLS, CDR2 YYNGEE, per germline. J gave up 3 bases and V 3 bases, and 9 bases lay outside the gene matches. The CDR3 coding sequence is TGTGCCAGCAGCGCCAATAGTGGGGGGGTCTACAATGAGCAGTTCTTC. It specifies CASSANSGGVYNEQFF.

The chain couples TRBV6-1 to TRBJ1-6; 7 bases line up with TRBD1. The germline gives CDR1 MNHNS, CDR2 SASEGT. V trimming: 4 bases; J trimming: 5 bases; junction bases outside the gene matches: 5. This CDR3 is built from 15 residues. The CDR3 DNA reads TGTGCCAGCAGTGGCCGGGACAGCAATAATTCACCCCTCCACTTT. Its protein product is CASSGRDSNNSPLHF.

The J gene is TRBJ1-1, the V gene TRBV5-4; tentative D call: TRBD1 (6 bases). This CDR3 has 11 residues. V lost 4 bases and J 8 bases, leaving 9 bases between the germline ends. Germline V lookup: CDR1 SGHNT, CDR2 YYREEE (reference sequence). The CDR3 DNA reads as TGTGCCAGCAGCGGGGGGGCCGAAGCTTTCTTT. Translating it yields CASSGGAEAFF.

The chain joins TRBV19 to TRBJ1-5, with 7 bases lining up with TRBD1. Germline CDR1 LNHDA, CDR2 SQIVND (reference sequence). J gave up 1 base and V 1 base, and 10 bases lay outside the gene matches. The CDR3 is made up of 18 amino acids. The CDR3, as DNA: TGTGCCAGTAGTATAGCTGCCCCGGCGACAGGGAGCAATCAGCCCCAGCATTTT. The encoded protein is CASSIAAPATGSNQPQHF.

The chain uses TRBV28 and TRBJ2-1, with a weak D call TRBD2 (6 bases). Per germline, CDR1 MDHEN and CDR2 SYDVKM. The length of the CDR3 is 16 residues. The V end lost 3 bases, the J end lost 10 bases, and 22 bases lay between the germline ends. CDR3 nucleotides: TGTGCCAGCAGTTTTTTATTGATGCGGGGAAGCTTAGAGCAGTTCTTC. It is translated as CASSFLLMRGSLEQFF.